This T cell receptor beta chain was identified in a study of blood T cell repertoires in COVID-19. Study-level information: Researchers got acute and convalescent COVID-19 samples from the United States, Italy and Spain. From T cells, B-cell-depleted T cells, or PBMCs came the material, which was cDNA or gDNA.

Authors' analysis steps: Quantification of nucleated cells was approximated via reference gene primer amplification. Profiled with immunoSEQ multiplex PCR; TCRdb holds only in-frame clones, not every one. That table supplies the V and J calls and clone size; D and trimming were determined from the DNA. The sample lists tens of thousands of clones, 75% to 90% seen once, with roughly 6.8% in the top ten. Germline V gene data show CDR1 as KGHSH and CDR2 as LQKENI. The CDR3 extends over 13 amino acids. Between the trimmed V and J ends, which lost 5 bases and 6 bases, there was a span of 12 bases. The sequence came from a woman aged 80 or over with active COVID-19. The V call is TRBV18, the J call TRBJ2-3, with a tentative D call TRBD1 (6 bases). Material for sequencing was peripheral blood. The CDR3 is CASSTIRGDTQYF. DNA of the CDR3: TGTGCCAGCTCAACGATAAGGGGGGATACGCAGTATTTT.